This TCR beta chain was recovered during a study of T cell clonality in common variable immunodeficiency. This table comes from immunoSEQ multiplex PCR, and its TCRdb copy is limited to in-frame clones, with some not included. The sample includes 20,000 to 30,000 clones, none of them occurring once. Overall study results and limits: TCRbeta clonality was increased in CVID versus healthy controls. Fewer deletions and N-nucleotide insertions were reportedly seen in common variable immunodeficiency TCR beta sequences.

This clone was seen repeatedly, ten times or more. Its antigen is not identified. The read ends 3 residues before the CDR3 terminus; that terminus is restored from the germline J gene. Germline V gene lookup returns CDR1 KGHSH and CDR2 LQKENI. The CDR3 is 15 residues long. V lost 0 bases, J lost 3 bases, and 12 bases lay in between. The sample was peripheral blood mononuclear cells. The chain joins TRBV18 to TRBJ2-7; D perhaps matches TRBD2 (6 bases). The clonotype comes from a human donor with common variable immunodeficiency. The CDR3 sequence is CASSPPSGEGYEQYF. The part of the CDR3 DNA that was read is TGTGCCAGCTCACCACCGTCGGGGGAAGGCTACGAG.